This T cell receptor beta chain derives from a study of blood T cell repertoires in COVID-19. The repertoire was sequenced with immunoSEQ multiplex PCR; TCRdb's copy has only in-frame clones and lacks some. The table shows approximately 300,000 clones, with 85% occurring only once. The clonotype originates from a woman between 25 and 40 years old who had been exposed to COVID-19. The sequencing input was PBMCs or T cells enriched from blood (not recorded which).

This CDR3 reads CASSRASEGAIDTQYF. The CDR3 DNA reads TGTGCCAGTAGTAGGGCTAGCGAGGGGGCTATAGATACGCAGTATTTT. The chain carries TRBV19 and TRBJ2-3; D perhaps matches TRBD1 (7 bases). The CDR3 loop spans 16 amino acids. Germline V CDR1 and CDR2: LNHDA, SQIVND (reference sequence). Trimming cost V 4 bases and J 5 bases, with 19 bases left between them. The whole variable domain, filled in from reference TRBV19 and TRBJ2-3, reads DGGITQSPKYLFRKEGQNVTLSCEQNLNHDAMYWYRQDPGQGLRLIYYSQIVNDFQKGDIAEGYSVSREKKESFPLTVTSAQKNPTAFYLCASSRASEGAIDTQYFGPGTRLTVL.